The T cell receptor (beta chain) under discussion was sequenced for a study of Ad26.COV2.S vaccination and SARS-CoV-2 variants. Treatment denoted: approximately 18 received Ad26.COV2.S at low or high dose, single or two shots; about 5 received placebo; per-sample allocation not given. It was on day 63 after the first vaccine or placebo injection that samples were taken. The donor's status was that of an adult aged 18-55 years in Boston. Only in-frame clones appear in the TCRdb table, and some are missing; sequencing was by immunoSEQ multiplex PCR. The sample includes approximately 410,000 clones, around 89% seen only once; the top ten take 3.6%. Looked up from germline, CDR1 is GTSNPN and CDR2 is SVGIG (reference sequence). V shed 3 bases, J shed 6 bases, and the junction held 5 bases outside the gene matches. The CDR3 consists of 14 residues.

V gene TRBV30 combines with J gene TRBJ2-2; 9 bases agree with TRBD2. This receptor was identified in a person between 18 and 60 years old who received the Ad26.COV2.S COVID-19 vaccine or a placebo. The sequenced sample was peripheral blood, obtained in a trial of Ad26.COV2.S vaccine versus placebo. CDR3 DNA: TGTGCCTGGAGGGCTAGCGGGGTTTCCGGGGAGCTGTTTTTT. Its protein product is CAWRASGVSGELFF.